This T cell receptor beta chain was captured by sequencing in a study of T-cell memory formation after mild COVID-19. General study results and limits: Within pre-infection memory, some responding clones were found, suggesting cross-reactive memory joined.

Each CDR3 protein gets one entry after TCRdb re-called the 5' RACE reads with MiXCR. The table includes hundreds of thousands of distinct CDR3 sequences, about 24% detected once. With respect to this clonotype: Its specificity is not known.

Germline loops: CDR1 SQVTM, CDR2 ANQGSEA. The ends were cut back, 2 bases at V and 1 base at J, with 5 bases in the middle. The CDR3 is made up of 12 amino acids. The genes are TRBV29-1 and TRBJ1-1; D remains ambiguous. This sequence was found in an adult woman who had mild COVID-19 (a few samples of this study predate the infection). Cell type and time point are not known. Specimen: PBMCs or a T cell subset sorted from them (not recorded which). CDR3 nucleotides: TGCAGCGTTGAATTCTCGAACACTGAAGCTTTCTTT. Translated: CSVEFSNTEAFF.